The clone carrying this TCR beta chain has a single count. These data belong to a study of T cells in tuberculosis. The overall study: This South African cohort compared adolescents with or without latent tuberculosis against adults with active tuberculosis.

Using immunoSEQ multiplex PCR, the repertoire was profiled, and TCRdb retains in-frame clones only, with some absent. The sample contains 25,000 to 35,000 clones, about 95% of which appear only once. On average about 100,000 T cells per donor were immunosequenced. With 1 base removed from V and 6 bases from J, the gap between germline ends came to 16 bases. This CDR3 region has 15 residues. Germline lookup yields CDR1 LNHDA and CDR2 SQIVND (reference sequence). This chain uses TRBV19 with TRBJ2-7, with D possibly TRBD1 on 6 matching bases. This TCR derives from a donor between 10 and 35 years old with latent tuberculosis or without tuberculosis infection. The sequenced sample consisted of PBMCs. CDR3 nucleotide sequence: TGTGCCAGTAGTATAGGACCCGGGACAACGGCCGAGCAGTACTTC. Protein product: CASSIGPGTTAEQYF.